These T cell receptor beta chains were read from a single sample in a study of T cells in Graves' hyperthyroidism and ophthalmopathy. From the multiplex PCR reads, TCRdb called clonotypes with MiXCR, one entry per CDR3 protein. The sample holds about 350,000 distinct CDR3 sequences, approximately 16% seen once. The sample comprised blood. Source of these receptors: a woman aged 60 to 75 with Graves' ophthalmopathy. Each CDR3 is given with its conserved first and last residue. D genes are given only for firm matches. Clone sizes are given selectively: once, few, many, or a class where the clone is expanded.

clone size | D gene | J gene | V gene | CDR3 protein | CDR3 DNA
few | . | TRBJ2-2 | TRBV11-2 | CASSLEAGSPNTGELFF | TGTGCCAGCAGCTTAGAGGCAGGGTCGCCGAACACCGGGGAGCTGTTTTTT
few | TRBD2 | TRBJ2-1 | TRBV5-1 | CASSLAVAGTNEQFF | TGCGCCAGCAGCTTGGCAGTAGCGGGGACAAATGAGCAGTTCTTC
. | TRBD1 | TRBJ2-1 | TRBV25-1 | CASSSSRDRGDEQFF | TGTGCCAGCAGTTCGTCCCGGGACAGGGGAGATGAGCAGTTCTTC
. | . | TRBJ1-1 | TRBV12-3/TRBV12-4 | CASSSLDRTNTEAFF | TGTGCCAGCAGTTCACTTGACAGGACGAACACTGAAGCTTTCTTT
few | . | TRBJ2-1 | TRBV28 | CASSTSLHPSSYNEQFF | TGTGCCAGCAGCACCTCCCTTCACCCGAGCTCCTACAATGAGCAGTTCTTC
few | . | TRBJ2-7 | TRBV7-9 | CASSLAAKPYEQHF | TGTGCCAGCAGCTTAGCGGCTAAACCTTACGAGCAGCACTTC
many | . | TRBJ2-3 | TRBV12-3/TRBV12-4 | CASSLEVDRARGTDTQYF | TGTGCCAGCAGTTTAGAAGTAGATAGGGCGAGGGGAACAGATACGCAGTATTTT
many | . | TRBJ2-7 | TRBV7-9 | CASSLGTSRYEQYF | TGTGCCAGCAGCTTAGGGACCAGCCGCTACGAGCAGTACTTC
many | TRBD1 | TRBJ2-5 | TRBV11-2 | CASSRDRGRETQYF | TGTGCCAGCAGCCGGGACAGGGGTAGAGAGACCCAGTACTTC
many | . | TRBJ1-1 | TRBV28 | CASSPYREGTEAFF | TGTGCCAGCAGTCCTTACAGGGAGGGCACTGAAGCTTTCTTT
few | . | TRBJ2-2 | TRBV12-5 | CASGLGGAFANTGELFF | TGTGCTAGTGGCCTGGGGGGGGCCTTCGCGAACACCGGGGAGCTGTTTTTT
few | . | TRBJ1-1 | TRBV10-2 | CASGRGHTEAFF | TGCGCCAGCGGCCGGGGGCACACTGAAGCTTTCTTT